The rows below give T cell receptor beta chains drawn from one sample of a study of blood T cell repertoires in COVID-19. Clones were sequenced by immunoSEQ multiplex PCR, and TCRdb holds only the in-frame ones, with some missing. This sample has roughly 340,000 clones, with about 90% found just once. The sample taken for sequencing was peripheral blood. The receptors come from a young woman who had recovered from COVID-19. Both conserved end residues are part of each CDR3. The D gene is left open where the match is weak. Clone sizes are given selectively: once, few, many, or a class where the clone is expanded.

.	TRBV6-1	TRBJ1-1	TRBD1	TGTGCCAGCAGTGAAGGGACAGGGTTTTTGGATTTCTTT	CASSEGTGFLDFF
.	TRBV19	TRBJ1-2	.	TGTGCCAGTAGTGTCGCTAACTATGGCTACACCTTC	CASSVANYGYTF
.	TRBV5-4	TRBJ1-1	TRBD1	TGTGCCAGCAGCGGGGGACAGGGGAGGGGGAACACTGAAGCTTTCTTT	CASSGGQGRGNTEAFF
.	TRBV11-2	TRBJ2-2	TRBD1	TGTGCCAGCAGCTTCTTGACAGGGACGAACACCGGGGAGCTGTTTTTT	CASSFLTGTNTGELFF
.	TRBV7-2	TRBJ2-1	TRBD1	TGTGCCAGCAGCCGCAGCCGGGACAGGGGCTCCTACAATGAGCAGTTCTTC	CASSRSRDRGSYNEQFF
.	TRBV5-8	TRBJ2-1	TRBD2	TGTGCCAGCAGCTCCAGCGGGAGGCACTACAATGAGCAGTTCTTC	CASSSSGRHYNEQFF
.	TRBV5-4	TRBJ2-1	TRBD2	TGTGCCAGCAGCTTGGACGCTAGCGGACCCCCCCTGGTGGAGCAGTTCTTC	CASSLDASGPPLVEQFF
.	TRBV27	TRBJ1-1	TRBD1	TGTGCCAGCAGTTCTTACGGGACAGGGGGCACTGAAGCTTTCTTT	CASSSYGTGGTEAFF
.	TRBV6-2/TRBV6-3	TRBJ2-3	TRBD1	TGTGCCAGCAGTTCCCCACACGACAGGGGGCAGCCAGATACGCAGTATTTT	CASSSPHDRGQPDTQYF
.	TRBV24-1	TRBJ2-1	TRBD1	TGTGCCACCAGTGATCCTACAGGGGGCTCCTACAATGAGCAGTTCTTC	CATSDPTGGSYNEQFF
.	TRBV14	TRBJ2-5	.	TGTGCCAGCAGCCAAGATCTTGCAGGGTATGAGACCCAGTACTTC	CASSQDLAGYETQYF
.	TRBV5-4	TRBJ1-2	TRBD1	TGTGCCAGCAGCGCGGAGGGGGCTTATGGCTACACCTTC	CASSAEGAYGYTF
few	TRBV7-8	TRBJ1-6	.	TGTGCCAGCAGCTTAACAGGGCAGAGCTCCTATAATTCACCCCTCCACTTT	CASSLTGQSSYNSPLHF
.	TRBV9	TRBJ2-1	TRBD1	TGTGCCAGCAGCGCTTTAGGACAGGGCTACAATGAGCAGTTCTTC	CASSALGQGYNEQFF
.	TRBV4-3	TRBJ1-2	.	TGCGCCAGCAGCCCCGGAACGGGGGGTACCTATGGCTACACCTTC	CASSPGTGGTYGYTF
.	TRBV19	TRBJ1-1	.	TGTGCCAGTAAACTCGCAGGTTTGAACACTGAAGCTTTCTTT	CASKLAGLNTEAFF
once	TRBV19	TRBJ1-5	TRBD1	TGTGCCAGTAGTATCTCGACAGGGTTGTATCAGCCCCAGCATTTT	CASSISTGLYQPQHF
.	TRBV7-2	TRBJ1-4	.	TGTGCCAGCAGCTCCCGGGTCTATAATGAAAAACTGTTTTTT	CASSSRVYNEKLFF
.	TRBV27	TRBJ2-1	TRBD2	TGTGCCAGCAGTCCTGGGACTAGCGCCCACAATGAGCAGTTCTTC	CASSPGTSAHNEQFF
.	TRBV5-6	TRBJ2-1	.	TGTGCCAGCAGCTCGACAGTGCACTCCTACAATGAGCAGTTCTTC	CASSSTVHSYNEQFF
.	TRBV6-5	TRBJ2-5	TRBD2	TGTGCCAGCAGTTACCGGACTAGCGGGAGACAAGAGACCCAGTACTTC	CASSYRTSGRQETQYF
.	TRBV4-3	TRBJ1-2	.	TGCGCCAGCAGCCAAGATTCGCAGGTGTATGGCTACACCTTC	CASSQDSQVYGYTF